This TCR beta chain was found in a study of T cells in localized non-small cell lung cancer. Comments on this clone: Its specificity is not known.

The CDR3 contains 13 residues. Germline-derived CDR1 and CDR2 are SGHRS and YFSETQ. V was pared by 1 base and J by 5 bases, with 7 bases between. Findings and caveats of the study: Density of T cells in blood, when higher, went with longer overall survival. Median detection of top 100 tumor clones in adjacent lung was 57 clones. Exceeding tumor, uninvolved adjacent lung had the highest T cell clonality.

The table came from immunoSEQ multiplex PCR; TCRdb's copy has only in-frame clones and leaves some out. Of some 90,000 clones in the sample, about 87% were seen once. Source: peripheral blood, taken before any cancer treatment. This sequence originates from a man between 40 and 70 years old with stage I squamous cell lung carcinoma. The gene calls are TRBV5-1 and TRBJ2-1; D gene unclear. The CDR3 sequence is CASSLWPHNEQFF. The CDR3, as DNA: TGCGCCAGCAGCTTGTGGCCTCACAATGAGCAGTTCTTC.